Below, 15 T cell receptor beta chains from the same sample are listed, as sequenced in a study of shared clonotypes between healthy human individuals. Only in-frame clones appear in the TCRdb table, and some are missing; sequencing was by immunoSEQ multiplex PCR. The sample lists about 1 million clones; approximately 70% were seen once. Sequenced material: memory CD4+ T cells sorted from blood. Subset in this sample: CD45RA-negative fraction. The receptors stem from a man aged 18 to 35 in good health.

V usage is TRBV5-1 and J usage is TRBJ2-7, with 11 bases that match TRBD1. The CDR3 consists of 13 residues. Losses at the gene ends were 6 bases for V and 7 bases for J; bases not matched to a gene: 6. Per germline, CDR1 SGHRS and CDR2 YFSETQ. The CDR3 region is CASTRDRGEEQYF. As DNA, the CDR3 is TGCGCCAGCACCCGGGACAGGGGGGAAGAGCAGTACTTC.

The chain uses TRBV13 and TRBJ2-7; D unclear. CDR3 length: 13 residues. V dropped 5 bases and J dropped 3 bases, with 11 bases sitting between them. Germline CDR1 and CDR2: PRHDT and FYEKMQ (reference sequence). The CDR3 protein is CASSPPERYEQYF. In DNA, the CDR3 is TGTGCCAGCAGCCCACCCGAACGCTACGAGCAGTACTTC.

In its sample, this clone was seen once. V gene TRBV30 combines with J gene TRBJ2-5, with TRBD2 matching over 7 bases. In germline, CDR1 is GTSNPN, CDR2 SVGIG (reference sequence). With 0 bases clipped from V and 4 bases from J, the junction kept 17 bases outside the gene matches. This CDR3 spans 18 amino acids. The CDR3 region is CAWSVLGVAGSKGETQYF. The DNA for the CDR3 is TGTGCCTGGAGTGTACTTGGGGTAGCGGGTTCAAAAGGAGAGACCCAGTACTTC.

The chain employs TRBV6-1 and TRBJ2-7; 10 bases line up with TRBD1. V lost 6 bases to trimming and J lost 4 bases; unmatched junction nucleotides: 9. The germline CDR1 and CDR2 sequences are MNHNS and SASEGT. The CDR3 sequence is 15 residues long. CDR3 sequence: CASSLPGQGLYEQYF. CDR3 sequence (DNA): TGTGCCAGCAGCTTACCGGGACAGGGGCTTTACGAGCAGTACTTC.

This clone was counted ten times or more. The gene calls are TRBV6-5 and TRBJ2-1; D possibly corresponds to TRBD1 (5 bases). V gave up 5 bases and J gave up 3 bases, with 14 bases separating them. Germline V lookup: CDR1 MNHEY, CDR2 SVGAGI. The CDR3 loop spans 15 amino acids. The CDR3 region has the DNA TGTGCCAGCAGTCAGGGTTTAAAGAGCTACAATGAGCAGTTCTTC. Amino acids: CASSQGLKSYNEQFF.

The V gene is TRBV30, the J gene TRBJ1-1; D is perhaps TRBD1 (5 bases). Germline CDR1 is GTSNPN and CDR2 is SVGIG (reference sequence). The CDR3 has 13 amino acids. The V end lost 5 bases, the J end lost 0 bases, and 10 bases lay between the germline ends. CDR3 nucleotide sequence: TGTGCCTGGGGGTTGACAGTGAACACTGAAGCTTTCTTT. This gives the protein CAWGLTVNTEAFF.

The chain uses TRBV2 and TRBJ2-3; the D is unclear. The CDR3 has 12 amino acids. Trimming removed 6 bases at V and 6 bases at J, with 10 bases between. Germline V gene sequence: CDR1 SNHLY, CDR2 FYNNEI. The CDR3 nucleotides read TGTGCCAGCAGAGGTATATTGGATACGCAGTATTTT. It is translated as CASRGILDTQYF.

In nucleotides, the CDR3 is TGCGCCAGCAGCCAAGTAACCGGGCCAAGTTCACCCCTCCACTTT. It codes for CASSQVTGPSSPLHF. The chain combines TRBV4-3 with TRBJ1-6; D call uncertain. Germline V gene lookup returns CDR1 LGHNA and CDR2 YSLEER. This CDR3 is 15 amino acids long. Trimming left V 1 base short and J 9 bases short, with 13 bases between.

This clone has just one count. The chain combines TRBV27 with TRBJ1-1; D is possibly TRBD1 (5 bases). The V gene lost 1 base and the J gene lost 5 bases, with 17 bases spanning the gap. This CDR3 is 16 amino acids long. Germline values: CDR1 MNHEY, CDR2 SMNVEV (reference sequence). The CDR3 here is CASSLWGSTKGTEAFF. Here the CDR3 DNA reads TGTGCCAGCAGTTTATGGGGCAGTACAAAAGGTACTGAAGCTTTCTTT.

The gene calls are TRBV5-4 and TRBJ2-2, with D perhaps matching TRBD1 (5 bases). Germline loops: CDR1 SGHNT, CDR2 YYREEE (reference sequence). The CDR3 is 13 amino acids. The germline V and J ends were trimmed by 3 bases and 6 bases, with 9 bases remaining between them. The DNA of the CDR3 is TGTGCCAGCAGCTCAGGGCTCGCCGGGGAGCTGTTTTTT. Amino acid sequence: CASSSGLAGELFF.

J is TRBJ2-7 and V is TRBV7-9, with a possible D match to TRBD2 (5 bases). This CDR3 comprises 13 residues. CDR1 SEHNR and CDR2 FQNEAQ come from the germline V gene (reference sequence). The V end was cut by 5 bases, the J end by 7 bases, with 15 bases between. CDR3 in amino acids: CASSHELVTEQYF. CDR3 bases: TGTGCCAGCAGCCACGAACTAGTAACTGAGCAGTACTTC.

Comment on this clone: In the same sample, other DNA sequences code for this CDR3. CDR3 sequence reads: CASSSGLANEQFF. CDR3 DNA: TGCGCCAGCAGCTCTGGCCTAGCGAATGAGCAGTTCTTC. The chain carries TRBV5-1 and TRBJ2-1; D is possibly TRBD2 (6 bases). The CDR3 contains 13 residues. Between the trimmed V and J ends, which lost 3 bases and 7 bases, there was a span of 11 bases. Germline V gives CDR1 SGHRS, CDR2 YFSETQ.

The CDR3 sequence: CASSLAQGGYGYTF. The CDR3 region has the DNA TGTGCCAGCAGCTTGGCCCAGGGGGGCTATGGCTACACCTTC. This sequence joins TRBV5-6 and TRBJ1-2; 7 nucleotides agree with TRBD1. This CDR3 comprises 14 residues. V gave up 0 bases and J gave up 4 bases; unmatched junction bases: 3. Germline lookup yields CDR1 SGHDT and CDR2 YYEEEE.

The chain combines TRBV10-3 with TRBJ2-1, with 7 bases identical to TRBD2. The CDR3 covers 13 residues. J lost 5 bases, V lost 10 bases, and 8 bases had no gene match. CDR1 and CDR2 from the germline V gene are ENHRY and SYGVKD. As DNA, the CDR3 is TGTGCCAACCTTAGTGGGAGGGACAATGAGCAGTTCTTC. This sequence encodes CANLSGRDNEQFF.

V gene TRBV6-1 combines with J gene TRBJ1-2; 10 bases fit TRBD1. The CDR3 loop spans 13 amino acids. Germline V gene sequence: CDR1 MNHNS, CDR2 SASEGT. Trimming cost V 7 bases and J 7 bases; bases outside gene matches: 6. The CDR3 spells CASNDRGLVGYTF. The CDR3 nucleotides read TGTGCCAGCAATGACAGGGGGCTGGTTGGCTACACCTTC.